This record concerns one T cell receptor (beta chain) sequence. Its target is not known. This sample stems from a study of CD8 T cells in Susac syndrome. The study's findings and limits: As the study acknowledged, the number of individuals who were part of its TCR sequencing and HLA analysis was relatively small.

Sequencing of TCR beta was performed on blood CD8+ T cells and on blood CD4+ T cells. It was negative isolation that provided the CD8+ and CD4+ T cells, whereas TEMRA cells were enriched by FACS. A quantity of 0.5 to 1 ug RNA underwent reverse transcription using random hexamers. TCRdb re-analysed the immunoSEQ multiplex PCR reads in MiXCR, keeping a single row per CDR3 protein. Of some 180,000 distinct CDR3 sequences listed, about 94% were seen once; the top ten hold 0.1%. Germline lookup yields CDR1 GTSNPN and CDR2 SVGIG (reference sequence). The CDR3 is 14 amino acids. With V trimmed by 8 bases and J by 3 bases, 11 bases remained unmatched.

The receptor was derived from a human donor in good health. This chain joins TRBV30 and TRBJ2-3; 7 bases match TRBD1. The sequencing sample was made of CD4+ T cells from PBMCs. The chain's CDR3 is CARRRTGGTDTQYF. As DNA, the CDR3 is TGTGCCCGAAGACGGACAGGTGGTACAGATACGCAGTATTTT. Supplemented by reference TRBV30 and TRBJ2-3, the full variable domain reads SQTIHQWPATLVQPVGSPLSLECTVEGTSNPNLYWYRQAAGRGLQLLFYSVGIGQISSEVPQNLSASRPQDRQFILSSKKLLLSDSGFYLCARRRTGGTDTQYFGPGTRLTVL.